This T cell receptor (beta chain) was retrieved from a study of T cell responses to AZD1222 COVID-19 vaccine. Worth noting for this clone: Its antigen is not identified.

Trimming left V 4 bases short and J 3 bases short, with 18 bases between. Germline CDR1 is MNHEY and CDR2 is SVGAGI. This CDR3 has 16 amino acids. Assay: immunoSEQ multiplex PCR; the TCRdb copy retains only in-frame clones and omits some. The sample holds some 130,000 clones; 70% to 90% are singletons and the top ten take 1.6%. Whole-study results and caveats: Across the whole spike, CD4 TCRs peaked at regions 160-218 and 743-854.

The V and J genes are TRBV6-5 and TRBJ1-2, with D possibly matching TRBD1 (5 bases). This TCR was sampled from an adult in good health. This sample comprised peripheral blood, obtained on day 0 of AZD1222 vaccination. The CDR3: CASSSQYLGRDYGYTF. In nucleotides, the CDR3 is TGTGCCAGCAGTTCCCAGTACCTTGGCAGGGACTATGGCTACACCTTC.